Listed below are T cell receptor beta chains from one sample, sequenced in a study of post-analysis software for immune sequencing data. MiXCR, run by TCRdb on the PCR reads, gives a single entry per CDR3 protein. The sample carries some 700,000 distinct CDR3 sequences, around 64% recorded once. Sample: blood. The receptors stem from a girl aged 2 to 9 with multiple sclerosis. Each CDR3 is given with its conserved first and last residue. The D gene is left open where the match is weak. The size entry is marked missing in some rows and otherwise reads once, few, many or a size class.

abundance	v_gene	d_gene	j_gene	CDR3aa	CDR3nt
few	TRBV12-3/TRBV12-4	.	TRBJ1-2	CASSPLGIIYTF	TGTGCCAGCAGCCCCTTGGGCATTATCTACACCTTC
.	TRBV2	.	TRBJ1-1	CASSEVRESEAFF	TGTGCCAGCAGTGAAGTCAGGGAGTCTGAAGCTTTCTTT
.	TRBV7-2	.	TRBJ1-2	CASSFSTLYYGYTF	TGTGCCAGCAGCTTCTCGACACTTTATTATGGCTACACCTTC
few	TRBV29-1	TRBD2	TRBJ2-5	CSADLAGVRETQYF	TGCAGCGCTGACCTAGCGGGAGTACGAGAGACCCAGTACTTC
few	TRBV29-1	.	TRBJ2-1	CSAGSSYNEQFF	TGCAGCGCTGGGTCCTCCTACAATGAGCAGTTCTTC
.	TRBV7-9	.	TRBJ2-1	CTSSYERVNNEQFF	TGTACCAGCAGCTACGAGCGGGTGAACAATGAGCAGTTCTTC
many	TRBV5-1	.	TRBJ2-5	CASSSGGLGEETQYF	TGCGCCAGCAGCTCGGGGGGCCTAGGGGAAGAGACCCAGTACTTC
.	TRBV11-2	TRBD2	TRBJ2-1	CASSLQTSGATYNEQFF	TGTGCCAGCAGCCTCCAGACTAGCGGGGCTACCTACAATGAGCAGTTCTTC
.	TRBV11-2	TRBD2	TRBJ2-5	CASSLDLLRSGRIRAQYF	TGTGCCAGCAGCTTAGATCTCCTTCGAAGCGGGAGGATCAGGGCCCAGTACTTC
few	TRBV24-1	.	TRBJ2-3	CATSKSTSTDTQYF	TGTGCCACCAGTAAATCGACCTCCACAGATACGCAGTATTTT
.	TRBV20-1	TRBD1	TRBJ1-1	CSAPGTGASTEAFF	TGCAGCGCACCCGGGACAGGCGCTAGCACTGAAGCTTTCTTT
.	TRBV6-1	.	TRBJ2-3	CASSEDPTHTDTQYF	TGTGCCAGCAGTGAAGATCCCACACACACAGATACGCAGTATTTT
.	TRBV5-1	TRBD1	TRBJ2-7	CASRPGTGDVEQYF	TGCGCCAGCAGGCCCGGGACAGGGGACGTCGAGCAGTACTTC
.	TRBV20-1	TRBD1	TRBJ2-7	CSARGQGAGYEQYF	TGCAGTGCTAGGGGACAGGGTGCCGGCTACGAGCAGTACTTC
once	TRBV28	.	TRBJ2-1	CASTPEYNEQFF	TGTGCCAGCACCCCCGAGTACAATGAGCAGTTCTTC
.	TRBV2	.	TRBJ1-2	CASSRQVTNYGYTF	TGTGCCAGCAGCCGACAGGTTACTAACTATGGCTACACCTTC
few	TRBV6-5	.	TRBJ1-1	CASSSQGGYTEAFF	TGTGCCAGCAGTTCCCAGGGTGGGTACACTGAAGCTTTCTTT
.	TRBV4-1	.	TRBJ2-7	CASSQGGRGPLYEQYF	TGCGCCAGCAGCCAGGGCGGACGGGGCCCTCTATACGAGCAGTACTTC
few	TRBV6-2/TRBV6-3	TRBD2	TRBJ2-1	CASSSMTSGGGNSYNEQFF	TGTGCCAGCAGTTCGATGACTAGCGGGGGGGGGAACTCCTACAATGAGCAGTTCTTC
once	TRBV4-2	TRBD2	TRBJ2-1	CASSQELLAGYNEQFF	TGTGCCAGCAGCCAAGAACTACTAGCGGGGTACAATGAGCAGTTCTTC
few	TRBV7-2	TRBD2	TRBJ2-3	CASSLAGGSSTDTQYF	TGTGCCAGCAGCTTAGCGGGGGGGTCTAGCACAGATACGCAGTATTTT
.	TRBV20-1	TRBD2	TRBJ2-2	CSAREGVAGNTGELFF	TGCAGTGCTAGAGAAGGCGTAGCGGGGAACACCGGGGAGCTGTTTTTT
.	TRBV29-1	.	TRBJ1-2	CSVEGPQVGGYTF	TGCAGCGTTGAGGGCCCCCAGGTGGGCGGCTACACCTTC
few	TRBV20-1	TRBD2	TRBJ2-7	CSAVGLAGTSYEQYF	TGCAGTGCCGTCGGACTAGCGGGTACCTCCTACGAGCAGTACTTC
.	TRBV9	TRBD2	TRBJ2-7	CASSVSSLAGPYEQYF	TGTGCCAGCAGCGTGTCATCCTTAGCGGGACCTTACGAGCAGTACTTC
.	TRBV11-1	.	TRBJ2-1	CASSPQRRRNEQFF	TGTGCCAGCAGCCCCCAAAGGAGACGAAATGAGCAGTTCTTC
few	TRBV6-6	TRBD1	TRBJ1-2	CASSPLQGLYGYTF	TGTGCCAGCAGTCCTTTACAGGGGCTCTATGGCTACACCTTC
.	TRBV12-3/TRBV12-4	.	TRBJ1-6	CASSFRADSPLHF	TGTGCCAGCAGTTTCCGGGCCGATTCACCCCTCCACTTT
.	TRBV12-3/TRBV12-4	TRBD1	TRBJ1-6	CASSSTGNNSPLHF	TGTGCCAGCAGTTCGACAGGGAATAATTCACCCCTCCACTTT
.	TRBV4-2	TRBD2	TRBJ2-1	CASSGLAGGQNEQFF	TGTGCCAGCAGCGGACTAGCGGGGGGCCAGAATGAGCAGTTCTTC
.	TRBV11-2	.	TRBJ2-1	CASSLGVVESEQFF	TGTGCCAGCAGCTTAGGGGTGGTGGAAAGCGAGCAGTTCTTC
.	TRBV7-8	TRBD2	TRBJ2-1	CASSLPPSGTYNEQFF	TGTGCCAGCAGCTTACCACCTAGCGGGACTTACAATGAGCAGTTCTTC
few	TRBV7-9	TRBD2	TRBJ2-1	CASSVAGREQFF	TGTGCCAGCAGCGTAGCGGGGCGTGAGCAGTTCTTC